The subject of this entry is one TCR beta chain. This clonotype came up a few times. Its target antigen remains unknown. No per-base quality is available; no much larger clone lies one base away. This specimen comes from a study of T cells in Graves' hyperthyroidism and ophthalmopathy (dated by TCRdb to between 2018 and 2021). Study-wide context: Peripheral blood was sampled at the time of initial diagnosis, prior to any treatment. Prospective prediction of ophthalmopathy was tested in an independent validation cohort consisting of fewer than 20 hyperthyroidism patients and approximately 16 patients who later progressed to ophthalmopathy. In several Graves' hyperthyroidism patients, the study also compared T-cell repertoires from thyroid tissue with T-cell repertoires from blood. TCR V-J signatures able to tell the groups apart were searched for in a discovery cohort of more than 90 patients, of whom more than 40 had Graves' ophthalmopathy and about 60 had stable Graves' hyperthyroidism. For training and testing, the approximately 97 patients in the discovery cohort were randomly divided in a 7:3 ratio. TCR Vbeta CDR3 sequencing of 120 to 150 peripheral blood samples (over 40 ophthalmopathy, approximately 80 hyperthyroidism and roughly 17 progressor patients) is reported in the paper. Following sampling, methimazole starting at 30 mg daily was given to hyperthyroidism patients, and high-dose intravenous methylprednisolone was given to ophthalmopathy patients. Beyond this particular receptor, the publication reports: In cross-validation, a model built on a 13 V-J signature told ophthalmopathy apart from stable hyperthyroidism with over 85% sensitivity and about 81% specificity, and in testing the same model reached 80%/75%. In validation, the model predicted progression to ophthalmopathy with approximately 71% sensitivity and 72.22% specificity, a median of 6.5 months before onset. No statistical method was used to set the sample size in advance, and investigators knew the group allocation. Most expanded thyroid clonotypes (frequency above 0.001) were also detected in blood, a finding suggesting that blood repertoires may reflect thyroid immune responses.

In the ophthalmopathy patients, disease was moderately to severely active, with a Clinical Activity Score of 3 or more, a NOSPECS grade of 4 or more, and a duration of less than 3 months. Exclusion was applied to patients with uncontrolled infections, other autoimmune diseases, pregnancy or lactation. Clinical symptoms, serum thyroxine and TRAb, thyroid ultrasound, and orbital computed tomography formed the basis for the diagnoses. PBMCs were separated from roughly 9.3 ml of fresh peripheral blood using Ficoll-Paque density gradient centrifugation. Total RNA was extracted with Trizol reagent, and quality was checked on an Agilent 2100 Bioanalyzer. Trimming takes 5 bases from V and 4 bases from J, and the germline ends sit 15 bases apart. From the cysteine up to the phenylalanine, the CDR3 has a length of 14 residues. Of the read, only the CDR3 DNA is kept; its 42 bases are in frame from base 1. From a lookup of the germline V gene, CDR1 and CDR2 are SGHTS and YDEGEE.

TCR beta CDR3 regions were amplified from RNA transcripts. A first-round RT-PCR of the TCR CDR3 used the HTBI primer set with the Qiagen OneStep RT-PCR kit. Libraries were constructed in a second round of multiplex PCR, after which size selection and purification were carried out. Sequencing of the libraries was done on an Illumina HiSeq2000 using paired-end 100 bp reads. Per the authors' processing: Raw data were processed with SOAPnuke, discarding reads with adapters, uncalled bases, mean Phred below 15, or no exact constant-primer or identifier match. High-quality paired reads were merged using COPE v1.2.5, and each unique nucleotide sequence was defined as a clonotype. Clonotypes were aligned to IMGT TRBV, TRBD and TRBJ reference segments using MiTCR v1.1. The analysis was restricted to V-J combinations with a frequency above 0.0001, which together covered 99% to 99.2% of the repertoires. The TCS score was defined as the ratio of F50 (clonal expansion) to E x V (chaos), calculated using BLOSUM62-based TCRdist between CDR3 peptides within each V-J. Welch's t-statistics and random forest reduced 514 V-J features to around 14, which were used in a naive Bayes classifier (R e1071). Thyroid-blood repertoire similarity was quantified with the Morisita-Horn index. TCRdb ran its own pipeline on the public reads, namely fastp trimming at Q25 and MiXCR clone calling, and kept in-frame beta chains. When rows share a CDR3 protein, they turn into one entry using the most common DNA and genes. Here the V and J calls rest on TCRdb's processing, not on the authors' analysis. The sample contains approximately 600,000 distinct CDR3 sequences, roughly 14% of them found a single time. Of the sample, around 4.5% falls within the top ten clones.

The sequencing sample was made of blood. The sequence is built from TRBV5-8 and TRBJ2-5; the D region possibly corresponds to TRBD2 (6 bases align). The clonotype originates from a woman aged 40 to 50 with Graves' ophthalmopathy. CDR3 region: CASRPSGVRETQYF. The nucleotides read TGTGCCAGCAGACCGTCGGGAGTACGAGAGACCCAGTACTTC.